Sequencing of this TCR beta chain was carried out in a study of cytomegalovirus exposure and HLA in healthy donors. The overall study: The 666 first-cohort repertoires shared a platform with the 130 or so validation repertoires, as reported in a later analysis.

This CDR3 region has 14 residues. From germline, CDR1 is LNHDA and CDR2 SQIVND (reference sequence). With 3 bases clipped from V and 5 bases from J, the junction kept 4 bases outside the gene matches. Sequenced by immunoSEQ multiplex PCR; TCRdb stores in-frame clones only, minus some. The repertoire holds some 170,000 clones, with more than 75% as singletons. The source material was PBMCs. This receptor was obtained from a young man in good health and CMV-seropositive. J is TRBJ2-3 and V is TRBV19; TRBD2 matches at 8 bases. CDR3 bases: TGTGCCAGTAGTATCGCGGGGGGTGGAGATACGCAGTATTTT. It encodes CASSIAGGGDTQYF.